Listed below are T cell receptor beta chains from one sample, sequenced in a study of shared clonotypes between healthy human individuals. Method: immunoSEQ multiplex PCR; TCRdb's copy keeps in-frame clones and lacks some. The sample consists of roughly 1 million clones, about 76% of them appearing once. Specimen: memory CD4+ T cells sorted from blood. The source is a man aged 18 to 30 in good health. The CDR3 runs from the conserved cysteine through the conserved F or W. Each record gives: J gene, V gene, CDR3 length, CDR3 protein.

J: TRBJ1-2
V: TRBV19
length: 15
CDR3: CASSIRADLGYGYTF

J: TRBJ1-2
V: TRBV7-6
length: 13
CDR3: CASSSDIGYGYTF

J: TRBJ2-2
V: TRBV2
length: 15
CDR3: CARTAGAINTGELFF

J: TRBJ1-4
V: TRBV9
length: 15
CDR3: CASSGSGQRNEKLFF

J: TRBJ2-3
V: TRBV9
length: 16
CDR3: CASSARLAATTDTQYF

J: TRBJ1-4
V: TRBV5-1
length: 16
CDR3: CASSLDGTATNEKLFF

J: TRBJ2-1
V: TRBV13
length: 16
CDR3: CASSLGTGTRTNEQFF

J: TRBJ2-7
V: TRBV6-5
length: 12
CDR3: CASSQKGGEQYF

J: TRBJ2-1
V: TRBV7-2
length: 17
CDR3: CASSLAVLALGANEQFF

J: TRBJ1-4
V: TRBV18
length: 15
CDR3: CASSPLQGDREKLFF

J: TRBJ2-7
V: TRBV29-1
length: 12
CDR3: CSVEARNAEQYF

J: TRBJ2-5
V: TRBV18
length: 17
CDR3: CASSPPVIATFQETQYF

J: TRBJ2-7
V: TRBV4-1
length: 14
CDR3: CASSQPGGRDEQYF

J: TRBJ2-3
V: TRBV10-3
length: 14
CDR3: CAISSGGSTDTQYF

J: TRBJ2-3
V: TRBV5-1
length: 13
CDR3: CASSLGPADTQYF

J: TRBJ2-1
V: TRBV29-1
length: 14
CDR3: CSTISGRGYNEQFF

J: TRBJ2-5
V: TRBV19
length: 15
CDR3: CASSITPQGRETQYF

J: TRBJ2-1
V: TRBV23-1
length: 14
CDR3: CASPRGESPNEQFF

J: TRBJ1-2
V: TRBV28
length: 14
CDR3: CASGGFGSLAGYTF

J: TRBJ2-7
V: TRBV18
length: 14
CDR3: CASSPMHSSYEQYF

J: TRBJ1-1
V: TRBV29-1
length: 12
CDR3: CSVRKGTTEAFF

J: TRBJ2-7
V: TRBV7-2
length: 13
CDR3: CASRSKSSYEQYF

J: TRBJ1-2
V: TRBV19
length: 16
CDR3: CASSISTGGNFYGYTF

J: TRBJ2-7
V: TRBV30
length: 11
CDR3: CAWSESYEQYF

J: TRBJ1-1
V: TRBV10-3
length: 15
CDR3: CAITPLHLSDTEAFF

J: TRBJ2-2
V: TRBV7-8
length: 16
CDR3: CASSLGLAGNTGELFF

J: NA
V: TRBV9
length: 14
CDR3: CASSVLGQSYEQYF

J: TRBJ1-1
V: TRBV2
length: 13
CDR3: CASSARGNTEAFF

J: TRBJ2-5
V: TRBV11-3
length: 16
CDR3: CASSQGPAGGQETQYF

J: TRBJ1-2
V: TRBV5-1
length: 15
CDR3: CASSIRDRDPYGYTF

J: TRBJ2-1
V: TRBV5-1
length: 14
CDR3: CASSFARGLGEQFF

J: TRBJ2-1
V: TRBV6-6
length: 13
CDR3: CATHVGGAYEQFF

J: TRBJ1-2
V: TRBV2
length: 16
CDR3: CASSVPQAGADYGYTF

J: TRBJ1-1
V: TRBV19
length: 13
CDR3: CASSPSQYTEAFF

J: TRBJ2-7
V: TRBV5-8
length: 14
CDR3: CASSLAQGAYEQYF

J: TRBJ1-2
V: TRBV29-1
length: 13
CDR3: CSVVRQGLDGYTF

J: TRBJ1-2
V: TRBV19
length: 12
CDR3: CASRDRVGGYTF

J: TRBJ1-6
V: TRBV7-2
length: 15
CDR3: CASTLQGAPNSPLHF

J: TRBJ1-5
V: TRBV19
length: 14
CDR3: CASRGQAQNQPQHF

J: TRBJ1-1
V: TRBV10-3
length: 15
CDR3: CAISDSGSTNTEAFF

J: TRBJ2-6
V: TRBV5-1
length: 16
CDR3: CASSQGSASGANVLTF

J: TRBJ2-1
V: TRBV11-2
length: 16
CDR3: CASSLGSVIQYGEQFF

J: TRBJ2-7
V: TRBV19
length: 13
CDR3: CASSSKTRGEQYF

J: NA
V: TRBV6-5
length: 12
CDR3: CASSLRPDEQYF

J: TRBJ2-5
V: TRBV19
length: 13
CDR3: CASRAGEVETQYF

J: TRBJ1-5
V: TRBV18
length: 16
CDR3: CASSGAQAEGGQPQHF

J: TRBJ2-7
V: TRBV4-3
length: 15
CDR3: CASSQDRAALYEQYF

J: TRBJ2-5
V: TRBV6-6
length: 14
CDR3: CASNEAGGQETQYF

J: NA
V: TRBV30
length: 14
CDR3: CAWSGLADHYEQYF

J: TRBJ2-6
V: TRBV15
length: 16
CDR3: CATSRLGGGGANVLTF

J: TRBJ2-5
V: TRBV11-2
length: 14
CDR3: CASSPGSVKETQYF

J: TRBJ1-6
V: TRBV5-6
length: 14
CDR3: CASSRDTGNSPLHF

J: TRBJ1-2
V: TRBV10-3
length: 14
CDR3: CAISAGQGVGGYTF

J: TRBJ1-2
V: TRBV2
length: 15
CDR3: CASSLTGDPNYGYTF

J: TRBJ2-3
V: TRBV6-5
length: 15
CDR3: CASRFSSIGSDTQYF

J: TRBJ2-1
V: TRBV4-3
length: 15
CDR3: CASSQEYSGINEQFF

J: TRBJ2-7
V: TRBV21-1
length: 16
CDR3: CASSKGGHRGSYEQYF

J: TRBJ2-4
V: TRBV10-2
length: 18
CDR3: CASSARVTGDLAKNIQYF